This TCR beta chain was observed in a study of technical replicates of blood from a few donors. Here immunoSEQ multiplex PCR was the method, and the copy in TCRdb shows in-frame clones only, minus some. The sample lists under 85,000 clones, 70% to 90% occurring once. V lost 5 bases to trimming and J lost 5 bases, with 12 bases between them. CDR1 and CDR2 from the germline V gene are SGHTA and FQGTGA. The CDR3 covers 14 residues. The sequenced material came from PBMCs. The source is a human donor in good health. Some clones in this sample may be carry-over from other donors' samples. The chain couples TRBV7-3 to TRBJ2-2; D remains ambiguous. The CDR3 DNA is TGTGCCAGCAGCCCCGCGCCCCAAACCGGGGAGCTGTTTTTT. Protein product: CASSPAPQTGELFF.